Detailed here is one TCR beta chain. Its matching antigen is unknown. Molecular-barcoded quantitative 5'-RACE produced these TCR beta libraries. MiXCR, applied by TCRdb to the 5' RACE reads, yields one record per CDR3 protein. The sample contains approximately 540,000 distinct CDR3 sequences, about 13% of which appear only once. These data originate in a study of CD8 T cells in ankylosing spondylitis. Study-wide points: Clones linked to disease were reported to show significant enrichment in matched ankylosing spondylitis synovial fluid. Certain motif variants had earlier been reported in reactive arthritis synovial fluid and blood. Disease-linked clones were CD8+ and relatively rare in peripheral blood. Made up of about eight highly homologous variants, a TCR beta motif appeared characteristic of ankylosing spondylitis blood.

The CDR3 length is 18 residues. Germline CDR1 is MDHEN and CDR2 is SYDVKM. Trimming cost V 1 base and J 0 bases, with 18 bases left between them. The sample taken for sequencing was blood, either unsorted or a sorted T cell fraction (not recorded which). This receptor was obtained from a male donor with ankylosing spondylitis. The genes are TRBV28 and TRBJ2-5; TRBD2 might be the D (5 bases). The CDR3 bases are TGTGCCAGCAGTTTATCGCCTTCTCCTGGCGGGTACCAAGAGACCCAGTACTTC. Translation gives CASSLSPSPGGYQETQYF.